This T cell receptor (delta chain) emerged from a study of Vδ1+ human thymocytes. V shed 4 bases and J 0 bases; nucleotides not matched to a gene: 27. The CDR3 runs 24 residues. The germline gives CDR1 TSWWSYY, CDR2 QGS. Sequences come from RNA converted to cDNA by reverse transcription. Multiplex PCR used pooled V-gene forward primers and a constant-region reverse primer to amplify CDR3s. TCRdb re-processed the multiplex PCR reads using CATT. The sample holds about 53,000 delta-chain clones, over 13% seen once. On this clone: The antigen is unknown.

Regarding the study as a whole: Thymic TRG and TRD repertoires appeared highly polyclonal. Unlike peripheral blood Vdelta1+ controls, thymic delta-chain sequences included 15% to 25% Vdelta2 and few Vdelta3.

After alphabeta T cell depletion, CD3+ Vdelta1+ Vdelta2- thymocytes were sorted. Vdelta1+ thymocyte sorts reached between roughly 98% and 99.6% purity. Input material: Vdelta1+ gamma-delta thymocytes from the thymus. Noted subset: FACS-sorted CD3+ TCRalphabeta- TCRVdelta1+ TCRVdelta2- thymocytes. This TCR came from a girl less than two years old who had congenital heart surgery. This chain uses TRDV1 with TRDJ1, with 12 bases matching TRDD3. CDR3 bases: TGTGCTCTTGGGGTCCGGCCTTCCTATGGGAGTCTACTGGGGGATACCCCGTACACCGATAAACTCATCTTT. Translation gives CALGVRPSYGSLLGDTPYTDKLIF.